This TCR beta chain was obtained from a study of control samples from healthy donors and cancer patients. CDR1 is MDHEN and CDR2 is SYDVKM in the germline V gene. The CDR3 contains 15 residues. V was cut by 6 bases and J by 3 bases, with 17 bases left in between. Repertoires were generated with immunoSEQ multiplex PCR, while TCRdb's copy carries only in-frame clones and drops some. The sample carries some 150,000 clones, over 90% recorded once. The sequenced material came from blood. V gene TRBV28 combines with J gene TRBJ2-5, with a possible D match to TRBD1 (5 bases). The TCR comes from a woman in her twenties or thirties in good health. Here the CDR3 DNA reads TGTGCCAGCAGCCCCAGTAGGGGCTGGGAAGAGACCCAGTACTTC. Translation gives CASSPSRGWEETQYF.